The subject of this entry is one T cell receptor (beta chain). This entry is derived from a study of blood T cell repertoires in COVID-19. Study in general: From T cells, B-cell-depleted T cells, or PBMCs came the material, which was cDNA or gDNA.

Using immunoSEQ multiplex PCR, the repertoire was profiled, and TCRdb retains in-frame clones only, with some absent. The data show about 100,000 clones, roughly nine tenths seen once. Germline lookup yields CDR1 KGHSH and CDR2 LQKENI. Trimming pared 5 bases from V and 1 base from J, leaving 12 bases between. This CDR3 is built from 14 residues. What was sequenced was peripheral blood. This chain connects TRBV18 to TRBJ2-7; TRBD1 is a possible D gene (6 bases). The clonotype was recovered from a human donor with active COVID-19. The donor label of this sample is uncertain. The CDR3 DNA is TGTGCCAGCTCATCACTGGACAGTTCCTACGAGCAGTACTTC. As protein: CASSSLDSSYEQYF.